This T cell receptor (beta chain) is from a study of blood T cell repertoires in COVID-19 (dated by TCRdb to 2020 to 2021). Concerning the study at large: The collaborator samples originated in the United States, Italy and Spain and spanned the acute and convalescent phases of COVID-19. The repertoires were released in a freely available public database intended as a resource for research on the immune response to SARS-CoV-2. The samples were drawn from two sources: the first 160 participants of the ongoing ImmuneRACE study, and over 1,000 subjects contributed by 6 global collaborators. The dataset comprised deeply sampled blood TCRbeta repertoires from subjects exposed to, actively infected with, or recovered from COVID-19. The material from the prospective study consisted of cDNA or gDNA derived from T cells, B-cell-depleted T cells, or PBMCs. Where available, HLA class I and class II types were obtained from metadata supplied by the sample provider rather than from assay-based typing. Nearly every sample came with metadata listing a de-identified subject ID, COVID-19 status, age in years and sex.

Whole blood was collected in K2EDTA tubes by collaborating institutions according to the institutions' own protocols. Collaborator samples were shipped for TCRbeta analysis as frozen whole blood, isolated PBMCs, or DNA extracted from either sample type. The investigation overall reported the following: How much clinical and demographic metadata was included differed by source and by participant, and the metadata was provided uncurated.

The CDR3 runs 13 residues from the cysteine to the phenylalanine. The CDR3 DNA has 39 bases and is translated from base 1. V loses 2 bases, J loses 6 bases, and the germline ends lie 9 bases apart. Looking up the germline V gene yields CDR1 MNHEY and CDR2 SVGAGI. The immunoSEQ Assay, a bias-controlled multiplex PCR, was used to amplify TCRbeta CDR3 regions from genomic DNA. The authors' analysis ran thus. The number of nucleated cells in each sample was estimated from the amplification of reference gene primers within the assay. Sequence reads were collapsed and filtered to measure the absolute abundance of every unique TCRbeta CDR3 rearrangement. For each sample, productive Simpson clonality was calculated as the square root of Simpson's diversity index across productive rearrangements. TCRdb re-hosts the immuneACCESS table, in-frame sequences only. Its copies lack some clones; in the studies checked, an unresolved V gene accounts for under half of them, and the cause for the rest is not known. V and J calls and clone size follow that table, whereas D and trimming were derived from the DNA. For this sample the table gives 85,000 to 100,000 clones, of which 65% to 85% were detected only once. 15% to 20% of the sample belongs to the ten largest clones.

Comment on this clone: It lacks a known antigen. No much larger clone is present one base from it, and per-base qualities are unavailable.

In this chain, TRBV6-5 is recombined with TRBJ2-3, with no confidently assigned D gene. The sequence was collected from a woman aged 55-69 years with acute or convalescent COVID-19. Sequencing used peripheral blood. The sequenced DNA: TGTGCCAGCAGTTACGGTGGCCCGGATACGCAGTATTTT. Its protein product is CASSYGGPDTQYF.